This TCR beta chain stems from a study of cytomegalovirus exposure and HLA in healthy donors. Primers included in the PCR were 60 Vbeta and 13 Jbeta primers. Repertoires were generated with immunoSEQ multiplex PCR, while TCRdb's copy carries only in-frame clones and drops some. The sample lists around 150,000 clones, around 79% occurring once. Deletions cut 0 bases from V and 1 base from J, with 9 bases between. The CDR3 loop spans 15 amino acids. Germline loops: CDR1 SGHRS, CDR2 YFSETQ. This clonotype was sampled from a woman aged 50 to 65 in good health and CMV-seropositive. Input material: PBMCs. The chain has TRBV5-1 and TRBJ2-3, with D perhaps TRBD1 (7 bases). The CDR3 protein is CASSLGRGGTDTQYF. Written as DNA, the CDR3 is TGCGCCAGCAGCTTGGGCAGGGGGGGCACAGATACGCAGTATTTT.